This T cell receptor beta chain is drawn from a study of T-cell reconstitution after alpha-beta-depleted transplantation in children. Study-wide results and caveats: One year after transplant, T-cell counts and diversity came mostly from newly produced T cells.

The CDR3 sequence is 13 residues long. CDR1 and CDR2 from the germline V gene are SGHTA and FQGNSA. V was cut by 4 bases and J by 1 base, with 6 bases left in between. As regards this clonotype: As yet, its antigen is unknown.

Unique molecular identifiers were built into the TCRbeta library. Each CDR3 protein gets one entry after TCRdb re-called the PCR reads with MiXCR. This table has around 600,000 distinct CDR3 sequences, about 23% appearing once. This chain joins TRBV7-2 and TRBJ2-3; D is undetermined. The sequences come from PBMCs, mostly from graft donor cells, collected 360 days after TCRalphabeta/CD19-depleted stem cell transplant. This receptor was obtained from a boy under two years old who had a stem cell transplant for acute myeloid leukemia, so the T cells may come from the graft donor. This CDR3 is CASSSARTDTQYF. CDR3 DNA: TGTGCCAGCAGCTCAGCTCGCACAGATACGCAGTATTTT.